This TCR beta chain was sequenced in a study of CD4 T cell repertoires in COVID-19. V lost 5 bases and J lost 8, with 12 bases in between. Germline V gene lookup returns CDR1 DFQATT and CDR2 SNEGSKA (reference sequence). The length of the CDR3 is 11 residues. Findings and limits, study-wide: Sharing of several most expanded SARS-CoV-2-reactive clonotypes across memory subsets suggested intraclonal diversification. Some SARS-CoV-2 clonotypes, between about 6.5 and 25%, recurred in SARS-CoV and/or HKU1 cultures.

These patients had recovered from COVID-19 ranging mild to severe. These memory T cells were uncultured and sequenced directly after ex vivo isolation. Assay: immunoSEQ multiplex PCR; the TCRdb copy retains only in-frame clones and omits some. Of approximately 79,000 clones listed, around four fifths are singletons. In the case of this clone: Its antigen is not known.

The sample in question was CD4+ T cells from peripheral blood, obtained after recovery from COVID-19. The J gene is TRBJ1-2, the V gene TRBV20-1; no firm D call. This TCR derives from a human donor who had COVID-19. CDR3 residues: CSADLSGGYTF. Here the CDR3 DNA reads TGCAGTGCTGACTTATCGGGGGGCTACACCTTC.